This TCR beta chain was identified during a study of PD-L1 blockade in urothelial cancer. The assay was immunoSEQ multiplex PCR, and TCRdb's table has in-frame clones only and misses some. The data hold approximately 50,000 clones, with more than 70% observed a single time. Germline lookup yields CDR1 SNHLY and CDR2 FYNNEI. The V and J ends lost 4 bases and 7 bases respectively, with 17 bases between them. The CDR3 contains 15 residues. Time point noted: peripheral blood 6 weeks after treatment start. This sequence joins TRBV2 and TRBJ2-1, with D maybe TRBD1 (6 bases). The receptor's source is a man between 60 and 75 years old with urothelial cancer. The sequencing used PBMCs, collected around atezolizumab (anti-PD-L1) treatment. CDR3 coding DNA: TGTGCCAGCAGTGTCGACCAGGGGATGGGGAATGAGCAGTTCTTC. Amino acids: CASSVDQGMGNEQFF.